The 25 T cell receptor beta chains below were found in one sample sequenced in a study of blood T cell repertoires in COVID-19. Some clones are missing from TCRdb's copy, which holds only in-frame ones; the method was immunoSEQ multiplex PCR. The repertoire holds approximately 170,000 clones, with approximately 80% as singletons. Sequenced input: PBMCs or T cells enriched from blood (not recorded which). These receptors originate from a middle-aged man who had recovered from COVID-19.

This clone has just one count. The rearrangement uses TRBV18 and TRBJ1-6; D gene ambiguous. CDR1 is KGHSH and CDR2 is LQKENI in the germline V gene. The V end was cut by 2 bases, the J end by 14 bases, with 22 bases between. The CDR3 has 16 residues. CDR3: CASSPGAQPMRGSLHF. Written as DNA, the CDR3 is TGTGCCAGCTCACCAGGCGCACAACCGATGCGAGGGTCCCTCCACTTT.

The chain links TRBV18 to TRBJ2-1; TRBD1 is a possible D gene (5 bases). The CDR3 loop spans 14 amino acids. Per germline, CDR1 KGHSH and CDR2 LQKENI. V lost 3 bases to trimming and J lost 4 bases, with 10 bases between them. CDR3 region: CASSPDRAYNEQFF. CDR3 sequence (DNA): TGTGCCAGCTCACCTGACAGAGCTTACAATGAGCAGTTCTTC.

J is TRBJ2-3 and V is TRBV4-1; tentative D call: TRBD2 (5 bases). CDR1 is MGHRA and CDR2 is YSYEKL in the germline V gene. CDR3 size: 19 residues. The V and J ends lost 0 bases and 4 bases respectively, with 23 bases between them. The CDR3 loop reads CASSQDRGVRQKGADTQYF. CDR3 nucleotide sequence: TGCGCCAGCAGCCAAGATCGGGGTGTCCGGCAAAAGGGCGCAGATACGCAGTATTTT.

This chain uses TRBV10-3 with TRBJ1-2; D is perhaps TRBD1 (5 bases). The V gene's germline CDR1 is ENHRY and CDR2 SYGVKD. The CDR3 contains 13 residues. Trimming removed 8 bases at V and 2 bases at J, with 12 bases between. DNA of the CDR3: TGTGCCATCCGTCCGGGGGAGAACTATGGCTACACCTTC. As protein: CAIRPGENYGYTF.

V is TRBV5-6 and J is TRBJ1-5; 8 bases are shared with TRBD1. The CDR3 extends over 15 amino acids. After removal of 1 base from V and 1 base from J, the junction contained 1 base not matched to a gene. Looked up from germline, CDR1 is SGHDT and CDR2 is YYEEEE. Written as DNA, the CDR3 is TGTGCCAGCAGCTTGACAGGGGGAAGCAATCAGCCCCAGCATTTT. Translation gives CASSLTGGSNQPQHF.

This chain links TRBV12-3 or TRBV12-4 with TRBJ1-1, with TRBD1 identical over 9 bases. J was trimmed by 11 bases and V by 6 bases; bases with no gene match: 10. The CDR3 is 13 residues long. In DNA form, the CDR3 reads TGTGCCAGCAGCCCGAGGGGACAGGGTTCGGCTTTCTTT. Its protein is CASSPRGQGSAFF.

The chain couples TRBV2 to TRBJ1-3, with D unclear. Trimming pared 11 bases from V and 0 bases from J, leaving 17 bases between. There are 15 residues in the CDR3. Germline V gene data show CDR1 as SNHLY and CDR2 as FYNNEI. This CDR3 reads CASIEKGSSGNTIYF. CDR3 bases: TGTGCCTCAATAGAAAAAGGGAGCTCTGGAAACACCATATATTTT.

The chain is built from TRBV5-1 and TRBJ1-2; TRBD1 might be the D (6 bases). The CDR3 runs 13 residues. Germline V gives CDR1 SGHRS, CDR2 YFSETQ. Trimming took off 6 bases at V and 4 bases at J, with 13 bases between the two ends. This CDR3 reads CASMDSFSYGYTF. In DNA form, the CDR3 reads TGCGCCAGCATGGACAGTTTTTCCTATGGCTACACCTTC.

J is TRBJ1-5 and V is TRBV4-1; 7 positions match TRBD1. Unmatched junction bases numbered 2, after V lost 3 bases and J lost 0 bases. The CDR3 is 15 amino acids. Looked up from germline, CDR1 is MGHRA and CDR2 is YSYEKL. The CDR3 region has the DNA TGCGCCAGCAGCCAGGAGGGGGCTAGCAATCAGCCCCAGCATTTT. As protein: CASSQEGASNQPQHF.

The V gene is TRBV5-1, the J gene TRBJ2-2; D is possibly TRBD1 (6 bases). This CDR3 is 15 amino acids long. The V gene's germline CDR1 is SGHRS and CDR2 YFSETQ. The V gene lost 5 bases and the J gene lost 6 bases, with 17 bases spanning the gap. The CDR3 DNA is TGCGCCAGCAGGGGACAAACCAACATTGCCGGGGAGCTGTTTTTT. It codes for CASRGQTNIAGELFF. The full variable domain, completed using reference TRBV5-1 and TRBJ2-2, is KAGVTQTPRYLIKTRGQQVTLSCSPISGHRSVSWYQQTPGQGLQFLFEYFSETQRNKGNFPGRFSGRQFSNSRSEMNVSTLELGDSALYLCASRGQTNIAGELFFGEGSRLTVL.

As DNA, the CDR3 is TGTGCCAGCAGCCAACCAGGGGCGTGGGAGACCCAGTACTTC. Protein: CASSQPGAWETQYF. V gene TRBV7-9 combines with J gene TRBJ2-5, with D possibly being TRBD1 (6 bases). CDR1 and CDR2 from the germline V gene are SEHNR and FQNEAQ (reference sequence). V was shortened by 5 bases and J by 5 bases, with 15 bases between the two germline ends. The CDR3 loop spans 14 amino acids. Complete variable domain (other parts from reference TRBV7-9 and TRBJ2-5): DTGVSQNPRHKITKRGQNVTFRCDPISEHNRLYWYRQTLGQGPEFLTYFQNEAQLEKSRLLSDRFSAERPKGSFSTLEIQRTEQGDSAMYLCASSQPGAWETQYFGPGTRLLVL.

The table lists this clone with many counts. This chain connects TRBV25-1 to TRBJ2-7, with a tentative D call TRBD1 (5 bases). From germline, CDR1 is MGHDK and CDR2 SYGVNS. The CDR3 contains 16 residues. V dropped 3 bases and J dropped 0 bases, with 15 bases sitting between them. The CDR3 nucleotides are TGTGCCAGCAGTGATCCGGGCAGGGAACTCTCCTACGAGCAGTACTTC. Protein: CASSDPGRELSYEQYF.

V usage is TRBV7-2 and J usage is TRBJ1-5; D call uncertain. Germline CDR1 is SGHTA and CDR2 is FQGNSA. The CDR3 sequence is 13 residues long. Trimming took off 3 bases at V and 6 bases at J, with 9 bases between the two ends. In DNA, the CDR3 is TGTGCCAGCAGCTTTACAGCGGTTCAGCCCCAGCATTTT. Translating it yields CASSFTAVQPQHF.

The V call is TRBV4-2, the J call TRBJ2-7; the D gene is possibly TRBD2 (6 bases). The CDR3 runs to 15 residues. The V end lost 1 base, the J end lost 9 bases, and 19 bases lay between the germline ends. Germline V gene lookup returns CDR1 LGHNA and CDR2 YNFKEQ. CDR3 sequence (DNA): TGTGCCAGCAGCCAAGGCCCGGGGGAAAAGGGGAGGCAGTACTTC. It yields the protein CASSQGPGEKGRQYF.

This chain connects TRBV5-1 to TRBJ1-4; D is uncertain. V dropped 7 bases and J dropped 1 base, with 17 bases sitting between them. The CDR3 totals 16 residues. Germline CDR1 SGHRS, CDR2 YFSETQ. Written as DNA, the CDR3 is TGCGCCAGCGCCCTTGAAGGCGGTTTAACTAATGAAAAACTGTTTTTT. As protein: CASALEGGLTNEKLFF. Based on the CDR3 plus reference TRBV5-1 and TRBJ1-4, the full variable domain is KAGVTQTPRYLIKTRGQQVTLSCSPISGHRSVSWYQQTPGQGLQFLFEYFSETQRNKGNFPGRFSGRQFSNSRSEMNVSTLELGDSALYLCASALEGGLTNEKLFFGSGTQLSVL.

The chain couples TRBV5-5 to TRBJ2-2; TRBD1 matches at 9 bases. Germline V gene lookup returns CDR1 SGHKS and CDR2 YYEKEE (reference sequence). Germline trimming cut 0 bases from V and 3 bases from J; bases unmatched to any gene: 3. The CDR3 is 16 residues long. DNA for the CDR3: TGTGCCAGCAGCTTGGGCGGGACAGGGTACACCGGGGAGCTGTTTTTT. It yields the protein CASSLGGTGYTGELFF.

The J gene is TRBJ2-7, the V gene TRBV7-3, with no clear D. Trimming took off 5 bases at V and 2 bases at J, with 10 bases between the two ends. CDR1 and CDR2 from the germline V gene are SGHTA and FQGTGA. The CDR3 totals 13 residues. The CDR3 nucleotides are TGTGCCAGCAGCCCGGGTTTTACCTACGAGCAGTACTTC. This codes for CASSPGFTYEQYF.

The V call is TRBV5-4, the J call TRBJ1-2; TRBD1 might be the D (5 bases). Between the trimmed V and J ends, which lost 0 bases and 6 bases, there was a span of 12 bases. From germline, CDR1 is SGHNT and CDR2 YYREEE (reference sequence). The CDR3 runs to 14 residues. The CDR3: CASSLGAGKDGYTF. The CDR3 coding sequence is TGTGCCAGCAGCTTGGGGGCAGGGAAGGATGGCTACACCTTC.

The chain employs TRBV15 and TRBJ2-7; a possible D gene is TRBD1 (6 bases). Trimming left V 0 bases short and J 0 bases short, with 21 bases between. The CDR3 sequence is 19 residues long. Germline V gives CDR1 LNHNV, CDR2 YYDKDF (reference sequence). In DNA form, the CDR3 reads TGTGCCACCAGCAGAGATTACGAAAAGAGACAGGCACGCTCCTACGAGCAGTACTTC. Amino acid sequence: CATSRDYEKRQARSYEQYF.

The genes are TRBV4-1 and TRBJ1-5, with TRBD1 matching over 8 bases. The CDR3 is made up of 16 amino acids. Losses at the gene ends were 4 bases for V and 0 bases for J; bases not matched to a gene: 5. Germline V gene sequence: CDR1 MGHRA, CDR2 YSYEKL. The CDR3 loop reads CASSLGTGFSNQPQHF. CDR3 bases: TGCGCCAGCAGCCTCGGGACAGGTTTTAGCAATCAGCCCCAGCATTTT.

This clone was seen more than once but under ten times. The V gene is TRBV3-1 (or the pseudogene TRBV3-2), the J gene TRBJ1-6, with D perhaps TRBD1 (5 bases). The V end lost 1 base, the J end lost 16 bases, and 11 bases lay between the germline ends. The CDR3 sequence is 12 residues long. Germline values: CDR1 LGHDT, CDR2 YNNKEL (reference sequence). The CDR3 protein is CASSQGGRDLHF. The CDR3 coding sequence is TGTGCCAGCAGCCAAGGGGGGAGGGATCTCCACTTT.

V gene TRBV4-2 combines with J gene TRBJ1-2, with D perhaps TRBD1 (5 bases). The CDR3 is made up of 15 amino acids. V lost 4 bases, J lost 5 bases, and 17 bases lay in between. Germline V lookup: CDR1 LGHNA, CDR2 YNFKEQ. The CDR3 coding sequence is TGTGCCAGCAGCCCTACCCCACAGGAGGGGTATGGCTACACCTTC. Translated, it gives CASSPTPQEGYGYTF.

The chain has TRBV7-2 and TRBJ1-1, with D maybe TRBD1 (6 bases). This CDR3 has 19 amino acids. Germline CDR1 SGHTA, CDR2 FQGNSA. V dropped 2 bases and J dropped 0 bases, with 22 bases sitting between them. In DNA, the CDR3 is TGTGCCAGCAGCTTAAGCCCAACGCAACCACAGGGATTGAACACTGAAGCTTTCTTT. As protein: CASSLSPTQPQGLNTEAFF. The entire variable domain, with the rest obtained from reference TRBV7-2 and TRBJ1-1, is as follows: GAGVSQSPSNKVTEKGKDVELRCDPISGHTALYWYRQSLGQGLEFLIYFQGNSAPDKSGLPSDRFSAERTGGSVSTLTIQRTQQEDSAVYLCASSLSPTQPQGLNTEAFFGQGTRLTVV.

The chain has TRBV19 and TRBJ1-5; a possible D gene is TRBD1 (5 bases). This CDR3 contains 14 residues. Germline CDR1 LNHDA, CDR2 SQIVND (reference sequence). The V gene lost 3 bases and the J gene lost 7 bases, with 13 bases spanning the gap. Here the CDR3 DNA reads TGTGCCAGTAGTATTCGGCAGGGAGGCCAGCCCCAGCATTTT. This encodes CASSIRQGGQPQHF.

The chain has TRBV7-3 and TRBJ1-1; maybe TRBD1 (5 bases). Trimming shortened V by 8 bases and J by 0 bases, and 16 bases separated the two germline ends. Germline CDR1 is SGHTA and CDR2 is FQGTGA. CDR3 length: 15 amino acids. The CDR3 region has the DNA TGTGCCAGCCTGCTGGACCCAGGGTTGAACACTGAAGCTTTCTTT. Translating it yields CASLLDPGLNTEAFF.